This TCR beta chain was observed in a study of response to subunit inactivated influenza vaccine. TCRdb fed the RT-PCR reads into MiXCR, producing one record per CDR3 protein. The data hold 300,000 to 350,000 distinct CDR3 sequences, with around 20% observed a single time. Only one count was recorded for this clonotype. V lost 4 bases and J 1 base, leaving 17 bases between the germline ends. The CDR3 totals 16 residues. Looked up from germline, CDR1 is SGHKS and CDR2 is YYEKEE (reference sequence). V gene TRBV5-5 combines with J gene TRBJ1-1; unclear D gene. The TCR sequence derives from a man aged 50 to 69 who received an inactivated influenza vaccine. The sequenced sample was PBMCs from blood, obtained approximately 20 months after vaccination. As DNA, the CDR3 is TGTGCCAGCAGCCCCTATCCCCCGGGCTCGAACACTGAAGCTTTCTTT. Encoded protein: CASSPYPPGSNTEAFF. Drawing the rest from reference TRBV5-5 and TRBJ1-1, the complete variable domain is DAGVTQSPTHLIKTRGQQVTLRCSPISGHKSVSWYQQVLGQGPQFIFQYYEKEERGRGNFPDRFSARQFPNYSSELNVNALLLGDSALYLCASSPYPPGSNTEAFFGQGTRLTVV.